The clone carrying this T cell receptor (beta chain) was counted only a few times. The entry originates in a study of human T cells and chemical hapten exposure. Using its own MiXCR run on the RACE reads, TCRdb lists one record per CDR3 protein. The table records over 65,000 distinct CDR3 sequences, around a tenth of them present only once. The CDR3 has 13 residues. With 4 bases removed from V and 5 bases from J, the gap between germline ends came to 11 bases. Germline V gene sequence: CDR1 DFQATT, CDR2 SNEGSKA (reference sequence). As for time point: patch test 2, 6 weeks after DPC sensitization. The treatment: therapeutic diphenylcyclopropenone sensitization with weekly scalp DPC.

This sequence originates from a man between 18 and 35 years old with alopecia areata. Some clones in this sample may be carry-over from other donors' samples. This sequence joins TRBV20-1 and TRBJ2-2; tentative D call: TRBD2 (5 bases). The source material was whole blood, sampled in connection with sensitization to the hapten diphenylcyclopropenone (DPC). The DNA for the CDR3 is TGCAGTGCTATTCGGGGTTGGACCGGGGAGCTGTTTTTT. Its translation: CSAIRGWTGELFF.